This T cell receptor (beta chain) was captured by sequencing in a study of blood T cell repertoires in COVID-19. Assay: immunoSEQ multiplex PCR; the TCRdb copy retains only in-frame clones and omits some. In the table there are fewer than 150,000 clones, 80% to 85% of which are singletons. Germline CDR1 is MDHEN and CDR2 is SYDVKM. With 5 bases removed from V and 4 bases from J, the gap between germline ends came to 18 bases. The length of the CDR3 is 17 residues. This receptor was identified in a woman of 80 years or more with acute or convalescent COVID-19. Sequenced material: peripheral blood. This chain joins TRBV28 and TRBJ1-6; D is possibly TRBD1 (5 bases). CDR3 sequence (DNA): TGTGCCAGCAGTCTGGAGACAGTATCACTATATAATTCACCCCTCCACTTT. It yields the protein CASSLETVSLYNSPLHF.